Given below is one T cell receptor (beta chain) in context. Its antigen is unidentified. One end of the junction varies from germline; a read error may be responsible. The data stem from a study of blood T cells in healthy people across ages. Study context: Template switching retrieved approximately one barcoded beta molecule for each two T cells. Study results and limitations: When set beside aged donors, long-lived donors presented more naive CD4+ cells and higher diversity. Changes in expanded clonotypes were possibly confounded, as the CMV status of donors was unknown.

The use of a sample-barcoded 5' primer and a J-beta primer mix characterized a second PCR of about 6 to 11 cycles. TCRdb reprocessed the 5' RACE reads with MiXCR, giving one entry per CDR3 protein. The data show 1.5 million to 2 million distinct CDR3 sequences, around 50% seen once. Germline V gives CDR1 SGHVS, CDR2 FNYEAQ. This CDR3 comprises 16 residues. Sequencing was carried out using blood. The sequence derives from a woman between 35 and 50 years old in good health. The chain couples TRBV7-6 to TRBJ2-5, with TRBD1 matching over 9 bases. The DNA for the CDR3 is TGTGCTAGCAGCTCCGGCGGGACAGGGAGAAGAGAGACCCAGTACTTC. Its protein is CASSSGGTGRRETQYF.